This TCR beta chain was identified during a study of post-analysis software for immune sequencing data. Study-level information: Relapsing-remitting, secondary progressive and progressive-relapsing multiple sclerosis were all included among the disease courses. Study-level results: Controls significantly exceeded multiple sclerosis patients in normalized Chao1 diversity. The F measure placed samples prepared in the same batch into strongly shared clusters. Patients showed TRBV5-6, TRBV5-1 and TRBV20-1 among 4 or 5 TRBV segments more frequent than in controls.

There are a few counts of this clonotype. Its target is unknown. Unique molecular identifiers had been added to the TCR beta cDNA libraries. Input of about 0.9 to 10 million T cells yielded a few hundred thousand cDNA molecules. TCRdb recomputed calls from the PCR reads with MiXCR, one row per CDR3 protein. Of fewer than 900,000 distinct CDR3 sequences listed, roughly 50% are singletons. With 7 bases clipped from V and 5 bases from J, the junction kept 11 bases outside the gene matches. The CDR3 runs 16 residues. CDR1 is MNHEY, CDR2 SMNVEV, per germline (reference sequence). The rearrangement links TRBV27 to TRBJ2-5; 12 bases agree with TRBD1. Sequencing was carried out using blood. The source is a girl aged 10-17 years with multiple sclerosis. The CDR3 DNA follows: TGTGCCAGCACCCCTATGGGACAGGGGGCGTTTGAGACCCAGTACTTC. It encodes CASTPMGQGAFETQYF.